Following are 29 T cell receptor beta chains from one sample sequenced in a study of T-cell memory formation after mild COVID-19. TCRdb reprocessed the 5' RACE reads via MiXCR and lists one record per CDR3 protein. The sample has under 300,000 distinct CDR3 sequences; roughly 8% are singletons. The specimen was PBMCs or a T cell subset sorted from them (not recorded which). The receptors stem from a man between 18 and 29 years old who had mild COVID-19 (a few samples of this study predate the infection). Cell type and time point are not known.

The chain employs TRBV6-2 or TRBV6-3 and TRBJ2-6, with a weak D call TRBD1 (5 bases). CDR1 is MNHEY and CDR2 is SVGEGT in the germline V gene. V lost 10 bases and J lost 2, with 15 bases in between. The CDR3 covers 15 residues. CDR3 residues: CAIERRVAGANVLTF. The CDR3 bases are TGTGCCATCGAACGCAGGGTTGCTGGGGCCAACGTCCTGACTTTC.

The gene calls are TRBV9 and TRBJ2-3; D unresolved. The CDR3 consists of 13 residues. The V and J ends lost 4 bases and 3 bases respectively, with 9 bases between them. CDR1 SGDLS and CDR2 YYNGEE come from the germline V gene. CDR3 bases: TGTGCCAGCAGCACATTTCCAACAGATACGCAGTATTTT. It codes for CASSTFPTDTQYF.

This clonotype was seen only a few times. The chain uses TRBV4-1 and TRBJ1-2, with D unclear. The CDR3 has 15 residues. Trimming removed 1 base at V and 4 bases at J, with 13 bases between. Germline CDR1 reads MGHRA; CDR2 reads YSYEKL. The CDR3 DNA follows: TGCGCCAGCAGCCAAGCATCCACCCCAATCTATGGCTACACCTTC. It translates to CASSQASTPIYGYTF.

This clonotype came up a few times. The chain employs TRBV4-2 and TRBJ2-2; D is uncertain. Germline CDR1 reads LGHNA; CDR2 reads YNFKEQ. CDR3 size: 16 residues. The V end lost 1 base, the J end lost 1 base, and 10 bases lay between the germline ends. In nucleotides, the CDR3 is TGTGCCAGCAGCCAAGGGACGGTGCTGAACACCGGGGAGCTGTTTTTT. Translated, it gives CASSQGTVLNTGELFF.

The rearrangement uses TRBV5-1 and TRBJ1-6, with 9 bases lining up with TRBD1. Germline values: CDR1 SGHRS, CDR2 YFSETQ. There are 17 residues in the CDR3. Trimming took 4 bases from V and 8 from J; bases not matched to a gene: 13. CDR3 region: CASSVRPGQGLDSPLHF. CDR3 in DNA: TGCGCCAGCAGCGTGAGACCGGGACAGGGTTTGGATTCACCCCTCCACTTT. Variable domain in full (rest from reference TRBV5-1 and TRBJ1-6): KAGVTQTPRYLIKTRGQQVTLSCSPISGHRSVSWYQQTPGQGLQFLFEYFSETQRNKGNFPGRFSGRQFSNSRSEMNVSTLELGDSALYLCASSVRPGQGLDSPLHFGNGTRLTVT.

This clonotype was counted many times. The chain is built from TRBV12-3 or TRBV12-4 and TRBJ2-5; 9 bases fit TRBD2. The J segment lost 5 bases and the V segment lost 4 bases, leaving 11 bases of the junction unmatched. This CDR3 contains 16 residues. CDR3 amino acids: CASSSPRGGADETQYF. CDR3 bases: TGTGCCAGCAGTTCACCCCGCGGGGGGGCTGATGAGACCCAGTACTTC.

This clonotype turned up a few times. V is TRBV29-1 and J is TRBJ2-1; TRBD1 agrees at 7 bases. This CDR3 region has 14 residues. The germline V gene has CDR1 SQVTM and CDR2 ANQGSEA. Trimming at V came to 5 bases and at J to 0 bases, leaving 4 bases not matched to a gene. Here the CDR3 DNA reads TGCAGCGTTATGGGACAGAACTCCTACAATGAGCAGTTCTTC. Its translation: CSVMGQNSYNEQFF.

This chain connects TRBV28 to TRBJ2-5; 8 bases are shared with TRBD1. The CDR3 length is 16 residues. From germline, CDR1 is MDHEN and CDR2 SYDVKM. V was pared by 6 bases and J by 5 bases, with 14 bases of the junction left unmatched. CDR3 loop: CASSTMWGDRRETQYF. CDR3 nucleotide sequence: TGTGCCAGCAGCACCATGTGGGGGGACAGGAGGGAGACCCAGTACTTC.

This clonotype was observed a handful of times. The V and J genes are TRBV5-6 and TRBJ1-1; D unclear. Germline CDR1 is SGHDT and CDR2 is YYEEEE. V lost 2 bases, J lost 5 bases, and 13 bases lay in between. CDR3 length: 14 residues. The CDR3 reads CASSFHRAGTEAFF. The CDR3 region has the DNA TGTGCCAGCAGCTTCCACCGAGCGGGGACTGAAGCTTTCTTT.

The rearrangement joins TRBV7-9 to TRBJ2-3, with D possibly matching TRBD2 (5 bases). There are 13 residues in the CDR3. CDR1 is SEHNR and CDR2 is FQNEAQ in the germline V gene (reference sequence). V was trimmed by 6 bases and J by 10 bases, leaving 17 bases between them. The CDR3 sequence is CASSLSEGKAQYF. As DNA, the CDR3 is TGTGCCAGCAGTTTATCTGAGGGAAAGGCGCAGTATTTT.

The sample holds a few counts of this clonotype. CDR3 sequence (DNA): TGTGCTAGTGGTTTTAACTCAGGGGGCACAGATACGCAGTATTTT. It encodes CASGFNSGGTDTQYF. The rearrangement joins TRBV12-5 to TRBJ2-3, with TRBD1 as a possible D gene (6 bases). V lost 3 bases and J lost 1, with 11 bases in between. The CDR3 spans 15 residues. Germline lookup yields CDR1 LGHNT and CDR2 FRNRAP. Using reference TRBV12-5 and TRBJ2-3 for the parts outside the CDR3, the full variable domain is DARVTQTPRHKVTEMGQEVTMRCQPILGHNTVFWYRQTMMQGLELLAYFRNRAPLDDSGMPKDRFSAEMPDATLATLKIQPSEPRDSAVYFCASGFNSGGTDTQYFGPGTRLTVL.

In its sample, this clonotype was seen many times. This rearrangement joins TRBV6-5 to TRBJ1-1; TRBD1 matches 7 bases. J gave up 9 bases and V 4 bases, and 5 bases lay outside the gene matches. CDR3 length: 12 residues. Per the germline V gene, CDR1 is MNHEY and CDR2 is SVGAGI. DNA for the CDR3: TGTGCCAGCAGTTTTGGGACAGAAAAAGCTTTCTTT. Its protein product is CASSFGTEKAFF.

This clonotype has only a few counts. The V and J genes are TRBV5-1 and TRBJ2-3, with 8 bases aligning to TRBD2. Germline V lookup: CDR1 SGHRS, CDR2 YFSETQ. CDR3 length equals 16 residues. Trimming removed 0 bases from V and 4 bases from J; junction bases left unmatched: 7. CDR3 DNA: TGCGCCAGCAGCTTGGGAGCGGGAGCAAGGTCAGATACGCAGTATTTT. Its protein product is CASSLGAGARSDTQYF.

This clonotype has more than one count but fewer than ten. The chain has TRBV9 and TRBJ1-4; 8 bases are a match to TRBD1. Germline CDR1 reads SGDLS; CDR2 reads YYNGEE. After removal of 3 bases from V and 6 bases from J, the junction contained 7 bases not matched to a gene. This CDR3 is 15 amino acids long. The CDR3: CASSAMTGVDEKLFF. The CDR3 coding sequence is TGTGCCAGCAGCGCGATGACAGGGGTCGATGAAAAACTGTTTTTT.

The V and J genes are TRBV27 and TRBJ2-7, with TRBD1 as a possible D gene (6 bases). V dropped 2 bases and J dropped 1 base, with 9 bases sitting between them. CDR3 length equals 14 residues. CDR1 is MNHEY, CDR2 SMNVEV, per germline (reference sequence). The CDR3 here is CASSLQGQSYEQYF. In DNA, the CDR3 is TGTGCCAGCAGTTTACAGGGGCAATCCTACGAGCAGTACTTC.

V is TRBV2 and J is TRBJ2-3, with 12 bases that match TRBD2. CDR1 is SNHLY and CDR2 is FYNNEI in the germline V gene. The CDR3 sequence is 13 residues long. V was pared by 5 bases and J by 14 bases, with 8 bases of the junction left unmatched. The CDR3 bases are TGTGCCAGCAGTTGGACTAGCGGGGTGATGGGGTATTTT. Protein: CASSWTSGVMGYF.

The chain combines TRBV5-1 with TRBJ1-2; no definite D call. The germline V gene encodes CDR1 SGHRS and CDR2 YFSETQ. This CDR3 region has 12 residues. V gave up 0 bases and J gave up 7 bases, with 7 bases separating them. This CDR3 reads CASSLELGGYTF. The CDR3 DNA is TGCGCCAGCAGCTTGGAGCTGGGTGGCTACACCTTC.

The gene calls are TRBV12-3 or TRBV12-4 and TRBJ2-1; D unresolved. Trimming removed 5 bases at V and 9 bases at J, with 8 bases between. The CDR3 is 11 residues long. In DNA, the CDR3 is TGTGCCAGCAGTCCCGTACGTGAGCAGTTCTTC. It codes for CASSPVREQFF.

The CDR3 spells CASSASALTSYEQYF. In nucleotides, the CDR3 is TGCGCCAGCAGCGCATCAGCCTTAACTTCCTACGAGCAGTACTTC. The rearrangement uses TRBV5-1 and TRBJ2-7; no reliable D call. From germline, CDR1 is SGHRS and CDR2 YFSETQ. The CDR3 runs to 15 residues. Trimming removed 4 bases at V and 1 base at J, with 15 bases between.

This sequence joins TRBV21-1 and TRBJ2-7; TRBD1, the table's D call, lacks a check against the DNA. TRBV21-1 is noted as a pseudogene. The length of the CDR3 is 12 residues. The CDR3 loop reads CAPKGQGAEQYF. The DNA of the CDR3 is TGTGCCCCAAAGGGACAGGGCGCCGAGCAGTACTTC.

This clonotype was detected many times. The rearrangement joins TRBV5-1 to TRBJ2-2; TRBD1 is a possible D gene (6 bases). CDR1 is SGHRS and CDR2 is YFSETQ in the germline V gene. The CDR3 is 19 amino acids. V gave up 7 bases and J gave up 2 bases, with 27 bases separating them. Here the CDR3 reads CASHIGDHRTVINTGELFF. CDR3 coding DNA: TGCGCCAGCCACATCGGGGATCACCGGACAGTCATAAACACCGGGGAGCTGTTTTTT.

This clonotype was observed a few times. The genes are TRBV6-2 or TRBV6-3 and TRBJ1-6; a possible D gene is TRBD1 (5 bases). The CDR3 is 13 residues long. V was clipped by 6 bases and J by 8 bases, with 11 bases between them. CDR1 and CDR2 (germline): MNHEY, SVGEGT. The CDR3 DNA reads TGTGCCAGCAGACCGCGGGACCATTCACCCCTCCACTTT. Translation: CASRPRDHSPLHF.

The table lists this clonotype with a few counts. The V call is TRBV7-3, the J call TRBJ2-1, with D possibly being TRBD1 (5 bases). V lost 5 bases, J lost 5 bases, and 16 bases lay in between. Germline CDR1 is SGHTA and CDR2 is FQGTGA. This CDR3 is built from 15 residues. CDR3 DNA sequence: TGTGCCAGCAGCCGGGTGGGGCTCGCCCACAATGAGCAGTTCTTC. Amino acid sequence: CASSRVGLAHNEQFF.

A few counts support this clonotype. The CDR3 coding sequence is TGCAGCGTTGAAAAGGGACCCGGGGAGCTGTTTTTT. It translates to CSVEKGPGELFF. The genes are TRBV29-1 and TRBJ2-2, with D perhaps given as TRBD1 or TRBD2 (5 bases each). This CDR3 contains 12 residues. Germline V gene sequence: CDR1 SQVTM, CDR2 ANQGSEA. The V and J ends lost 2 bases and 6 bases respectively, with 7 bases between them.

CDR3 amino acids: CASSLGTGGFYEQYV. The CDR3, as DNA: TGCGCCAGCAGCCTTGGGACAGGGGGGTTCTACGAGCAGTACGTC. The rearrangement links TRBV4-3 to TRBJ2-7; 11 bases fit TRBD1. The germline V gene has CDR1 LGHNA and CDR2 YSLEER. The V gene end was trimmed by 4 bases and the J gene end by 3 bases; junction bases not matched to a gene: 5. The CDR3 is 15 amino acids.

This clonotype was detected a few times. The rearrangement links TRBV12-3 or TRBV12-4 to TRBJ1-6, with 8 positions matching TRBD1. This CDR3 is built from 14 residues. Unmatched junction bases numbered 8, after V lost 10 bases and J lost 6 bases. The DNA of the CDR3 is TGTGCCACTATGGGAGGACAGGGTAATTCACCCCTCCACTTT. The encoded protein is CATMGGQGNSPLHF.

The CDR3 region is CASSFRIAAEAFF. The CDR3 coding sequence is TGTGCCAGCAGTTTCCGAATCGCCGCTGAAGCTTTCTTT. V is TRBV6-5 and J is TRBJ1-1; the D is unclear. Germline CDR1 and CDR2: MNHEY and SVGAGI. The CDR3 covers 13 residues. Trimming took 4 bases from V and 6 from J, leaving 12 bases between them.

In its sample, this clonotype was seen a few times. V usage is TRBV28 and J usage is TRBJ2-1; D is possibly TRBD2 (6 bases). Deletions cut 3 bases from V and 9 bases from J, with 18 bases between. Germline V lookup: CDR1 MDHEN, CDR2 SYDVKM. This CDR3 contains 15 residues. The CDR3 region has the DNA TGTGCCAGCAGTTTGCCTAGCGTCTCCAGAGGTGAGCAGTTCTTC. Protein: CASSLPSVSRGEQFF.

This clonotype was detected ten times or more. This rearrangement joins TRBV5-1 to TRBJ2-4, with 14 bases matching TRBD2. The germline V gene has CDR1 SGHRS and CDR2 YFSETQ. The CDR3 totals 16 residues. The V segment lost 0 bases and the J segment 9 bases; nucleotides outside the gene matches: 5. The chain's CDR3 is CASSLGLAGGPGIQYF. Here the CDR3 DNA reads TGCGCCAGCAGCTTGGGACTAGCGGGGGGGCCGGGCATTCAGTACTTC.